The 15 T cell receptor beta chains below were found in one sample sequenced in a study of vaccination effects on CD4 cells after COVID-19. These receptors' antigens are unknown. Some clones are missing from TCRdb's copy, which holds only in-frame ones; the method was immunoSEQ multiplex PCR. This table holds over 55,000 clones, approximately 75% found once. Antigen-specific CD4+ T cells expanded by the ViraFEST assay with viral peptide pools were then sequenced. Subsequent to a culture period of 10 days, CD4+ T cells were isolated. The study found no prior SARS-CoV-2 infection in the vaccine recipients, who tested negative for nucleocapsid antibodies. The sequencing used CD4+ T cells from PBMCs cultured with HCoV-OC43 spike peptides, collected before COVID-19 vaccination. The subset here: HCoV-OC43 spike overlapping peptide pool stimulation. These receptors were taken from a human donor who received a COVID-19 vaccine.

This chain uses TRBV3-1 (or the pseudogene TRBV3-2) with TRBJ2-5; 7 nucleotides align to TRBD2. Germline CDR1 reads LGHDT; CDR2 reads YNNKEL (reference sequence). The V and J ends lost 7 bases and 5 bases, in that order; junction bases with no gene match: 10. This CDR3 contains 14 residues. The CDR3 DNA reads TGTGCCAGCACCTTGGGGAGGGGTGGGGAGACCCAGTACTTC. It codes for CASTLGRGGETQYF.

The gene calls are TRBV29-1 and TRBJ2-6; D gene uncertain. The CDR3 extends over 12 amino acids. Trimming pared 3 bases from V and 4 bases from J, leaving 4 bases between. Germline assignment: CDR1 SQVTM and CDR2 ANQGSEA. Here the CDR3 DNA reads TGCAGCGTTGATTCCGGGGCCAACGTCCTGACTTTC. It yields the protein CSVDSGANVLTF. The full variable domain, in which reference TRBV29-1 and TRBJ2-6 provide the parts outside the CDR3, is SAVISQKPSRDICQRGTSLTIQCQVDSQVTMMFWYRQQPGQSLTLIATANQGSEATYESGFVIDKFPISRPNLTFSTLTVSNMSPEDSSIYLCSVDSGANVLTFGAGSRLTVL.

The rearrangement links TRBV12-5 to TRBJ2-1; tentatively, D is TRBD1 (6 bases). V was clipped by 5 bases and J by 0 bases, with 11 bases between them. The germline CDR1 and CDR2 sequences are LGHNT and FRNRAP. The CDR3 runs 15 residues. The CDR3 region is CASGPGQSSYNEQFF. DNA of the CDR3: TGTGCTAGTGGTCCCGGACAGAGCTCCTACAATGAGCAGTTCTTC.

This clone was counted a few times. The chain carries TRBV5-1 and TRBJ1-6; D call uncertain. V shed 3 bases and J shed 5 bases, with 9 bases lying between them. CDR3 length equals 14 residues. Germline CDR1 reads SGHRS; CDR2 reads YFSETQ. This CDR3 is CASSSLIDNSPLHF. DNA of the CDR3: TGCGCCAGCAGCTCTTTGATTGATAATTCACCCCTCCACTTT.

J is TRBJ1-2 and V is TRBV6-5, with D possibly TRBD1 on 5 matching bases. Germline V CDR1 and CDR2: MNHEY, SVGAGI. The CDR3 extends over 15 amino acids. V lost 6 bases and J 8 bases, leaving 22 bases between the germline ends. The CDR3 nucleotides are TGTGCCAGCAGCACCCCCGGGACGGGCCTGTTGGGCTACACCTTC. Translation: CASSTPGTGLLGYTF.

This clone has a single count. The chain joins TRBV2 to TRBJ2-5, with TRBD2 matching 8 bases. V trimming: 7 bases; J trimming: 5 bases; junction bases outside the gene matches: 12. The CDR3 runs to 15 residues. Germline V gene sequence: CDR1 SNHLY, CDR2 FYNNEI. The CDR3 sequence: CASTLGLAGGETQYF. The CDR3 DNA reads TGTGCCAGCACCCTCGGACTAGCCGGTGGGGAGACCCAGTACTTC.

The genes are TRBV5-6 and TRBJ1-1; 7 bases align to TRBD1. The germline CDR1 and CDR2 sequences are SGHDT and YYEEEE. J lost 5 bases, V lost 2 bases, and 6 bases had no gene match. CDR3 length: 14 residues. The CDR3 protein is CASSFRGGRTEAFF. The DNA of the CDR3 is TGTGCCAGCAGCTTTAGAGGGGGCCGGACTGAAGCTTTCTTT.

The chain carries TRBV24-1 and TRBJ2-5; 7 nucleotides agree with TRBD1. With V trimmed by 1 base and J by 5 bases, 3 bases remained unmatched. The germline gives CDR1 KGHDR, CDR2 SFDVKD. CDR3 size: 14 residues. This CDR3 reads CATSDFTGVETQYF. In DNA, the CDR3 is TGTGCCACCAGTGATTTTACAGGGGTCGAGACCCAGTACTTC.

Notes on this clone: Other nucleotide sequences in the sample specify the same CDR3. The genes are TRBV6-5 and TRBJ2-7, with D maybe TRBD2 (5 bases). Per the germline V gene, CDR1 is MNHEY and CDR2 is SVGAGI. The CDR3 has 14 residues. The V end was cut by 0 bases, the J end by 3 bases, with 9 bases between. In DNA, the CDR3 is TGTGCCAGCAGTTACTCGGCAGGAGGCTACGAGCAGTACGTC. Its translation is CASSYSAGGYEQYV.

This clone was detected only once. The chain is built from TRBV9 and TRBJ1-3; D possibly corresponds to TRBD1 (5 bases). The CDR3 has 15 amino acids. The V gene's germline CDR1 is SGDLS and CDR2 YYNGEE. The V end was cut by 4 bases, the J end by 4 bases, with 15 bases between. CDR3 sequence reads: CASSLDGQSGNTIYF. The CDR3 DNA follows: TGTGCCAGCAGCCTAGACGGACAATCGGGAAACACCATATATTTT.

The rearrangement links TRBV11-2 to TRBJ1-1; D is undetermined. In germline, CDR1 is SGHAT, CDR2 FQNNGV. The CDR3 totals 12 residues. Trimming left V 4 bases short and J 1 base short, with 4 bases between. The CDR3 DNA follows: TGTGCCAGCAGCTGGACGAACACTGAAGCTTTCTTT. It codes for CASSWTNTEAFF.

This clone has only one observation. The rearrangement uses TRBV27 and TRBJ1-2; D is possibly TRBD1 (5 bases). Between the trimmed V and J ends, which lost 1 base and 3 bases, there was a span of 9 bases. CDR1 and CDR2 from the germline V gene are MNHEY and SMNVEV (reference sequence). This CDR3 contains 14 residues. This CDR3 reads CASSLLGEDYGYTF. The CDR3 DNA reads as TGTGCCAGCAGTTTATTAGGGGAGGACTATGGCTACACCTTC.

The CDR3 protein is CSVDTRAKATQYF. The CDR3 DNA follows: TGCAGCGTTGATACTAGGGCTAAGGCTACGCAGTATTTT. This chain joins TRBV29-1 and TRBJ2-3; weak D call: TRBD2 (5 bases). Looked up from germline, CDR1 is SQVTM and CDR2 is ANQGSEA. V lost 3 bases to trimming and J lost 8 bases, with 15 bases between them. This CDR3 contains 13 residues.

V is TRBV11-2 and J is TRBJ2-5, with no clear D. Germline V gene sequence: CDR1 SGHAT, CDR2 FQNNGV. The CDR3 spans 14 residues. Trimming took 8 bases from V and 2 from J, leaving 15 bases between them. This CDR3 reads CASGKEYTQETQYF. CDR3 bases: TGTGCCAGCGGAAAGGAGTATACGCAAGAGACCCAGTACTTC.

This clone occurred a few times. The genes are TRBV7-3 and TRBJ2-2; TRBD2 matches at 7 bases. CDR3 length: 16 residues. V gave up 1 base and J gave up 0 bases; unmatched junction bases: 2. Per the germline V gene, CDR1 is SGHTA and CDR2 is FQGTGA. CDR3 bases: TGTGCCAGCAGCTTAATGGGGGGGTCGAACACCGGGGAGCTGTTTTTT. Translation gives CASSLMGGSNTGELFF.